This is a list of T cell receptor beta chains from one sample in a study of T cell changes during pregnancy in multiple sclerosis. The method was immunoSEQ multiplex PCR; TCRdb's version includes in-frame clones alone and lacks a portion of them. Here the sample spans around 68,000 clones, about 90% being singletons. The sequenced sample was CD4+ T cells from peripheral blood mononuclear cells, obtained before pregnancy. These receptors were obtained from a female donor with multiple sclerosis, enrolled in a pregnancy study. Each CDR3 is given with its conserved first and last residue. Fields, in order: V gene, CDR3 length, D gene, J gene, CDR3 protein, CDR3 DNA. D genes are given only for firm matches.

v_gene: TRBV4-1
len: 13
d_gene: TRBD2
j_gene: TRBJ2-3
CDR3aa: CATKREGTDTQYF
CDR3nt: TGCGCCACAAAGCGGGAGGGAACAGATACGCAGTATTTT

v_gene: TRBV5-1
len: 15
d_gene: TRBD1
j_gene: TRBJ1-6
CDR3aa: CASSPGQAVNSPLHF
CDR3nt: TGCGCCAGCAGCCCCGGACAGGCGGTAAATTCACCCCTCCACTTT

v_gene: TRBV28
len: 14
d_gene: TRBD1
j_gene: TRBJ1-6
CDR3aa: CASARTGANSPLHF
CDR3nt: TGTGCCTCGGCCCGAACAGGGGCTAATTCACCCCTCCACTTT

v_gene: TRBV5-1
len: 15
d_gene: NA
j_gene: TRBJ2-3
CDR3aa: CASSKVFRGTDTQYF
CDR3nt: TGCGCCAGCAGCAAGGTATTTCGGGGCACAGATACGCAGTATTTT

v_gene: TRBV7-8
len: 14
d_gene: TRBD1
j_gene: TRBJ1-2
CDR3aa: CASTQRGGQGPSTF
CDR3nt: TGTGCCAGCACCCAGAGGGGGGGACAGGGGCCCAGCACCTTC

v_gene: TRBV30
len: 15
d_gene: NA
j_gene: TRBJ2-2
CDR3aa: CAWSRGLVTAGELFF
CDR3nt: TGTGCCTGGAGTCGGGGACTTGTCACCGCCGGGGAGCTGTTTTTT

v_gene: TRBV11-2
len: 18
d_gene: NA
j_gene: TRBJ2-2
CDR3aa: CASSLLKRRQQNTGELFF
CDR3nt: TGTGCCAGCAGCTTACTTAAAAGGAGACAGCAGAACACCGGGGAGCTGTTTTTT

v_gene: TRBV19
len: 11
d_gene: NA
j_gene: TRBJ1-1
CDR3aa: CASYNGGEAFF
CDR3nt: TGTGCCAGTTATAACGGGGGTGAAGCTTTCTTT

v_gene: TRBV30
len: 16
d_gene: TRBD2
j_gene: TRBJ2-3
CDR3aa: CAWSDLPGGPTDTQYF
CDR3nt: TGTGCCTGGAGTGATTTGCCGGGAGGCCCCACAGATACGCAGTATTTT

v_gene: TRBV5-1
len: 14
d_gene: TRBD1
j_gene: TRBJ2-7
CDR3aa: CASSLGTTGVEQYF
CDR3nt: TGCGCCAGCAGCTTGGGAACGACAGGGGTCGAGCAGTACTTC

v_gene: TRBV5-1
len: 12
d_gene: NA
j_gene: TRBJ1-2
CDR3aa: CASSLEAYGYTF
CDR3nt: TGCGCCAGCAGCTTGGAAGCCTATGGCTACACCTTC

v_gene: TRBV30
len: 13
d_gene: NA
j_gene: TRBJ2-7
CDR3aa: CAWSVSGVHEQYF
CDR3nt: TGTGCCTGGAGTGTAAGCGGCGTCCACGAGCAGTACTTC

v_gene: TRBV5-4
len: 16
d_gene: TRBD2
j_gene: TRBJ2-5
CDR3aa: CASSLLAGGPGETQYF
CDR3nt: TGTGCCAGCAGCTTACTAGCGGGGGGGCCAGGAGAGACCCAGTACTTC

v_gene: TRBV27
len: 18
d_gene: NA
j_gene: TRBJ1-2
CDR3aa: CASSLRDHPNRGNYGYTF
CDR3nt: TGTGCCAGCAGTCTCAGGGATCACCCCAATAGGGGAAACTATGGCTACACCTTC

v_gene: TRBV6-5
len: 15
d_gene: TRBD2
j_gene: TRBJ2-7
CDR3aa: CATRRASGMGYEQYF
CDR3nt: TGTGCCACGCGGCGGGCTAGCGGGATGGGATACGAGCAGTACTTC

v_gene: TRBV5-1
len: 15
d_gene: TRBD1
j_gene: TRBJ1-1
CDR3aa: CASRQSQGVDTEAFF
CDR3nt: TGCGCCAGCAGACAATCACAGGGGGTGGACACTGAAGCTTTCTTT

v_gene: TRBV6-6
len: 10
d_gene: NA
j_gene: TRBJ2-7
CDR3aa: CASSSGKQYF
CDR3nt: TGTGCCAGCAGTTCAGGAAAGCAGTACTTC

v_gene: TRBV19
len: 17
d_gene: TRBD2
j_gene: TRBJ2-1
CDR3aa: CASSIFQRGSSYNEQFF
CDR3nt: TGTGCCAGTAGTATATTCCAGCGGGGGAGCTCCTACAATGAGCAGTTCTTC

v_gene: TRBV7-6
len: 15
d_gene: TRBD1
j_gene: TRBJ2-5
CDR3aa: CASSLAGQLQETQYF
CDR3nt: TGTGCCAGCAGCTTAGCGGGACAGCTCCAAGAGACCCAGTACTTC

v_gene: TRBV29-1
len: 13
d_gene: NA
j_gene: TRBJ1-4
CDR3aa: CSVALDMGEKLFF
CDR3nt: TGCAGCGTTGCTCTGGACATGGGAGAAAAACTGTTTTTT

v_gene: TRBV9
len: 15
d_gene: NA
j_gene: TRBJ2-2
CDR3aa: CASSSGQRNTGELFF
CDR3nt: TGTGCCAGCAGCTCCGGACAGCGGAACACCGGGGAGCTGTTTTTT